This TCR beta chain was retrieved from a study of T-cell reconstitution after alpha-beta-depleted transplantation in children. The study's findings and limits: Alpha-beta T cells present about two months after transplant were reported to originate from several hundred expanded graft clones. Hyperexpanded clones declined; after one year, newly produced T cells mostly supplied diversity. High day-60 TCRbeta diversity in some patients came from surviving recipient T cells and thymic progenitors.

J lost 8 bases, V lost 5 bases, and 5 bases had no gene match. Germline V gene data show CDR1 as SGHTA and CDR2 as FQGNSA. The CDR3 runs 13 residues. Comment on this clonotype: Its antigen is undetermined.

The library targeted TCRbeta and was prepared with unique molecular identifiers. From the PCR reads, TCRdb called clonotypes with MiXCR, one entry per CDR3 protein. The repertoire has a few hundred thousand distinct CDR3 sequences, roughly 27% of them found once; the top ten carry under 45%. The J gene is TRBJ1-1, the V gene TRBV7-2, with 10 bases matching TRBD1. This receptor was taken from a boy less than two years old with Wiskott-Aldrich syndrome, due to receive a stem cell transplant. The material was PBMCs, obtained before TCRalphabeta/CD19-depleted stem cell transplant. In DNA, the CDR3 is TGTGCCAGCAGCGCGGGACAGGGGAGGGAAGCTTTCTTT. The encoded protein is CASSAGQGREAFF.